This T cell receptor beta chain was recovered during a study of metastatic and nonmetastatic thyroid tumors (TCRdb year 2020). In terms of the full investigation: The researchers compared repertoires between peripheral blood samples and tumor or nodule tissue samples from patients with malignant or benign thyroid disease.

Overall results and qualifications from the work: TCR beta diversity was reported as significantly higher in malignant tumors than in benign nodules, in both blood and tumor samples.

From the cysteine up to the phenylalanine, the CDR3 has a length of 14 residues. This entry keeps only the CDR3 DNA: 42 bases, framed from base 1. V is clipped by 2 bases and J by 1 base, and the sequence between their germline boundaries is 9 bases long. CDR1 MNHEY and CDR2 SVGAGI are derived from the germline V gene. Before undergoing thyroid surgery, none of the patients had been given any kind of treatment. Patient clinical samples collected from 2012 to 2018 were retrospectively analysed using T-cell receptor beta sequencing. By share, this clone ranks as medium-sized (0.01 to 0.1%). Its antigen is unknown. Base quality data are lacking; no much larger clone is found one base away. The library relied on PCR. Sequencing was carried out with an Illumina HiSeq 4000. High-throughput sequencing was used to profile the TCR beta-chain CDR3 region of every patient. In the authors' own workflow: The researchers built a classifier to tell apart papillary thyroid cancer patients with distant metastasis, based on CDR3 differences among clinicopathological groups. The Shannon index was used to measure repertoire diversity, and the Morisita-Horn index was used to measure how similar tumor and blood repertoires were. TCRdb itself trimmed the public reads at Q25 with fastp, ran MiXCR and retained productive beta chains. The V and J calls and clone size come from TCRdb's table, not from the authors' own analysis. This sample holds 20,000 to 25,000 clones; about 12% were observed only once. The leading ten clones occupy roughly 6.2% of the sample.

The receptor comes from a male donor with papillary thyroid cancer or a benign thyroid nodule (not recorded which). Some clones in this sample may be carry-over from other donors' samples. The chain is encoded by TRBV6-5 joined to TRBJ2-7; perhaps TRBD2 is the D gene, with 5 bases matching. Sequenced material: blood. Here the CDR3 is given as CASSYEGRSYEQYF. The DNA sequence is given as TGTGCCAGCAGTTACGAGGGTCGGTCCTACGAGCAGTACTTC.